This TCR beta chain was sequenced during a study of CD8 T cells in Susac syndrome (dated by TCRdb to between 2017 and 2020). Background on the whole study: Repertoire sequencing was used to test whether CD8+ T cell activation and differentiation in Susac syndrome was antigen driven.

Details on this clonotype: It has no known antigen specificity. No clone much larger than this one lies a single base away; base qualities are absent.

RNA was extracted using the RNeasy kit, and about 0.5 to 1 ug of the RNA was reverse transcribed with random hexamers. The immunoSEQ multiplex PCR assay, covering 54 Vbeta and 13 Jbeta segments, was used to amplify TCR beta CDR3 regions. To correct PCR amplification bias, a synthetic template baseline was used for both primer optimization and computational correction. Per the authors' processing: Reads were annotated to V, D and J genes according to IMGT and were analyzed with immunoSEQ Analyzer, with only productive sequences retained. Clonality was calculated as one minus the Shannon entropy normalized by log2 of the number of productive unique sequences. For each patient and control, public and private clones were evaluated among the 100 most prevalent clones. Clones were defined as Susac-specific when absent from the healthy and MS cohorts, from approximately 1,100 published viral clones and from other ImmuneACCESS disease sequences. Starting from the raw public reads, TCRdb applied fastp trimming at Q25, assembled clones with MiXCR and retained in-frame beta chains. Entries are consolidated by CDR3 protein sequence, retaining the most common genes and DNA. These V and J calls derive from TCRdb rather than the authors' analysis. A total of just under 150,000 distinct CDR3 sequences appear in this sample, approximately 93% of them only once. The ten top clones hold approximately 0.08% of the sample.

Findings and caveats that apply to the study as a whole: The study acknowledged that relatively few individuals were included in the TCR sequencing and HLA analysis.

High-throughput TCR beta sequencing profiled peripheral blood CD8+ and CD4+ T cells from healthy donors, Susac syndrome patients and multiple sclerosis patients. The healthy donors served as controls matched for age and sex. Bulk CD8+ and CD4+ T cells were purified by magnetic negative isolation, whereas CD8+ TEMRA cells were enriched by FACS. Blood was collected in EDTA tubes and processed within 24 hours, with PBMCs isolated through density gradient centrifugation. PBMCs intended for TCR sequencing were frozen in liquid nitrogen and were later thawed in a 37 degrees C water bath. The sorted or isolated CD4+, CD8+ and CD8+ TEMRA cells reached a purity of at least 90%. The receptor was derived from a human donor in good health. Sequences were obtained from CD4+ T cells from PBMCs.

The DNA reads TGTGCCAGCAGTCTGGGGGAGCCCGGGGAGCTGTTTTTT. This codes for CASSLGEPGELFF. The sequence is built from TRBV28 and TRBJ2-2; the D gene is possibly TRBD1 or TRBD2, each agreeing over 5 bases. Reading the germline V gene gives CDR1 MDHEN and CDR2 SYDVKM. The CDR3 sequence holds 13 residues, the cysteine and phenylalanine included. The kept DNA is CDR3 alone, 39 bases in frame from the first base. Trimming removed 5 bases from V and 6 bases from J, leaving 10 bases between the germline ends.